The present entry profiles one T cell receptor beta chain with its context. Its binding antigen is unknown. Base quality data are lacking; no much larger clone is found one base away. This entry is derived from a study of T cell repertoires in cytomegalovirus infection (dated by TCRdb to 2018 to 2020). In the study overall: Peptide stimulations targeted recently identified HLA-C-restricted CMV epitopes, whose presentation resists viral immunomodulation, together with well-studied HLA-B-restricted epitopes. Donor HLA type was relevant to the analysis, because carriage of CMV infection together with the matching HLA type was indicated by public TCR beta signatures. What the work shows at the level of the full study, not this receptor alone: In the ex vivo response, HLA-C-restricted CMV-specific TCR beta clonotypes were dominant, and in two of eight donors the single most frequent clonotype came from this HLA-C-restricted group. Carriers of CMV infection plus the relevant HLA type were discriminated by the cumulative frequency of public TCR beta family members in the study cohort and in an independent 352-donor cohort.

Sequenced using an Illumina HiSeq 1500. The public reads were reprocessed in TCRdb via fastp at Q25 and MiXCR, keeping in-frame beta chains. Here each entry gathers all rows of one CDR3 protein and keeps the most common genes and DNA. The sample data list more than 65,000 distinct CDR3 sequences, and around 49% of these were observed just once. The ten largest clonotypes hold approximately 93% of the sample. The label giving this sample's treatment or condition can be read as: in vitro stimulation with specific CMV peptide epitopes to enrich CMV-specific T cells. V was cut back by 2 bases and J by 3 bases, leaving a gap of 12 bases between them. The germline V gene encodes CDR1 SGHKS and CDR2 YYEKEE (reference sequence). The CDR3 starts with the cysteine, ends with the phenylalanine, and has 14 residues. CDR3 DNA only is kept here, 42 bases in frame from base 1.

The clonotype comes from a human donor in good health (CMV status not recorded). Some clones in this sample may be carry-over from other donors' samples. This receptor chain uses TRBV5-5 and TRBJ2-7; D gene: possibly TRBD1, on 6 matching bases. The sequencing used CD8+ T cells from cultured PBMCs, collected from culture after CMV antigen stimulation. The sequence in DNA is TGTGCCAGCAGCTTAACAGGGACCTACTACGAGCAGTACTTC. The resulting protein is CASSLTGTYYEQYF.